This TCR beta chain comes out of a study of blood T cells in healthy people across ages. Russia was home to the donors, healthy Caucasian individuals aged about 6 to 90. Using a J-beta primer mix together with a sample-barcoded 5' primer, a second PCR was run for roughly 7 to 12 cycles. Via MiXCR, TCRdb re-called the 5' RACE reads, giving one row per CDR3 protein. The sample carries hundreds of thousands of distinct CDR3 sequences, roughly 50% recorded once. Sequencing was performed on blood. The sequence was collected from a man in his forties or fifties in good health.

CDR3 region: CSVSDSFNQPQHF. CDR3 coding DNA: TGCAGCGTTTCGGACAGTTTTAATCAGCCCCAGCATTTT. The rearrangement joins TRBV29-1 to TRBJ1-5; D is possibly TRBD1 (6 bases). Trimming shortened V by 5 bases and J by 4 bases, and 12 bases separated the two germline ends. Germline V gene sequence: CDR1 SQVTM, CDR2 ANQGSEA. This CDR3 is 13 amino acids long.